This T cell receptor (beta chain) was retrieved from a study of identical twins. Germline lookup yields CDR1 MGHRA and CDR2 YSYEKL. The length of the CDR3 is 15 residues. The germline V and J ends were trimmed by 1 base and 1 base, with 11 bases remaining between them. This clonotype has a handful of counts. TCRdb recomputed calls from the 5' RACE reads with MiXCR, one row per CDR3 protein. Among about 300,000 distinct CDR3 sequences listed, about 12% were seen once. These data also formed part of another study, on yellow fever vaccine responses in identical twins.

The rearrangement links TRBV4-1 to TRBJ2-7, with D tentatively TRBD1 (6 bases). Sequences were obtained from CD8+ T cells sorted from blood. The TCR originated in a woman aged 18-29 years in good health. CDR3: CASSQVADSSYEQYF. The CDR3 bases are TGCGCCAGCAGCCAAGTGGCGGACAGTTCCTACGAGCAGTACTTC.